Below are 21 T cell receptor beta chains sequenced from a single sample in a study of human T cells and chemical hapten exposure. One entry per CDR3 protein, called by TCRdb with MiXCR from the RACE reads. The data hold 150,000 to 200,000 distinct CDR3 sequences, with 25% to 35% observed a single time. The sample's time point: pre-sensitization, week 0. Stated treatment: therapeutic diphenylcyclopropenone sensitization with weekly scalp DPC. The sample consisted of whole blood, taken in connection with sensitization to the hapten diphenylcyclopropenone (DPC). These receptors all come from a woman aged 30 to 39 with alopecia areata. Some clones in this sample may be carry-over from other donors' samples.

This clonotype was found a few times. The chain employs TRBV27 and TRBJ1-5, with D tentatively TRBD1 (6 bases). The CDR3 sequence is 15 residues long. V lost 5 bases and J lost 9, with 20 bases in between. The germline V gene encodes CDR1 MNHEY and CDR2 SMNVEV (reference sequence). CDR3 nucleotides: TGTGCCAGCAGTCCTATGGGGCAGGGGTTGAGGCCCCAGCATTTT. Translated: CASSPMGQGLRPQHF.

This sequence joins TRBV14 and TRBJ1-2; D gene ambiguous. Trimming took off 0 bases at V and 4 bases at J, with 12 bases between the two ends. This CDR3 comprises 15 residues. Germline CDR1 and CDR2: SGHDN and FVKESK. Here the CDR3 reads CASSQEGPRSYGYTF. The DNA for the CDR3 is TGTGCCAGCAGCCAAGAAGGCCCCCGGAGCTATGGCTACACCTTC.

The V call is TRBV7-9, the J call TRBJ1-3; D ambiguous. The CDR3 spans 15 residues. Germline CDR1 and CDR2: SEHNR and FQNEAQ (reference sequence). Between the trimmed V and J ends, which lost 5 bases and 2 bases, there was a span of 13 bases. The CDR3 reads CASSPQAVTGNTIYF. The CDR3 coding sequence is TGTGCCAGCAGCCCCCAGGCAGTGACTGGAAACACCATATATTTT.

The CDR3 DNA is TGCAGTGCTGGGGACAGGGGGCAAGGAAACACCATATATTTT. This gives the protein CSAGDRGQGNTIYF. V usage is TRBV20-1 and J usage is TRBJ1-3; TRBD1 agrees at 12 bases. CDR1 and CDR2 (germline): DFQATT, SNEGSKA (reference sequence). This CDR3 has 14 amino acids. V shed 5 bases, J shed 4 bases, and the junction held 3 bases outside the gene matches.

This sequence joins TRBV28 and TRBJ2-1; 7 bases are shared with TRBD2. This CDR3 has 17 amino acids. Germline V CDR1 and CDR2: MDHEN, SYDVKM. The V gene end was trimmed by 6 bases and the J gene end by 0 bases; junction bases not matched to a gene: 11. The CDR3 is CASSPAGAGNSYNEQFF. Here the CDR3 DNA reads TGTGCCAGCAGCCCTGCAGGAGCGGGGAACTCCTACAATGAGCAGTTCTTC.

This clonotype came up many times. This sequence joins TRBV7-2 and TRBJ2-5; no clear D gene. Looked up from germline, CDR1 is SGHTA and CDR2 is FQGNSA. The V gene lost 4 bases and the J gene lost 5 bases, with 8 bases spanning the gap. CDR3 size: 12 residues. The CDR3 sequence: CASSSSSETQYF. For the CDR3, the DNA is TGTGCCAGCAGCTCATCCTCGGAGACCCAGTACTTC.

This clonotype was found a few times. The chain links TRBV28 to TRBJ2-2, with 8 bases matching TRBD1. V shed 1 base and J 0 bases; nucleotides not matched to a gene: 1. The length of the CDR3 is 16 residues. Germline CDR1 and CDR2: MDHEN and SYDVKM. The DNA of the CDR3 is TGTGCCAGCAGTTTATACAGGGGGGCGAACACCGGGGAGCTGTTTTTT. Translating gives CASSLYRGANTGELFF.

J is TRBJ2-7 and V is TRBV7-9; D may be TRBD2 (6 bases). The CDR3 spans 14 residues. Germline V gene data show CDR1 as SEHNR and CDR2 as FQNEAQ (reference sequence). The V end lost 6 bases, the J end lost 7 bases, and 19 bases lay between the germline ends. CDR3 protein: CASSPLGTVGEQYF. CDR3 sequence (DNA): TGTGCCAGCAGTCCCCTAGGGACTGTTGGTGAGCAGTACTTC. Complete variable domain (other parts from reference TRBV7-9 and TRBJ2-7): DTGVSQNPRHKITKRGQNVTFRCDPISEHNRLYWYRQTLGQGPEFLTYFQNEAQLEKSRLLSDRFSAERPKGSFSTLEIQRTEQGDSAMYLCASSPLGTVGEQYFGPGTRLTVT.

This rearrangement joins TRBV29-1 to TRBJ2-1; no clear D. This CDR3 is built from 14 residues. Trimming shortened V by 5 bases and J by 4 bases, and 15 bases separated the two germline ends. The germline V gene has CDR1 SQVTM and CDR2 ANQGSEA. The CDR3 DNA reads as TGCAGCGTTCTCGAGACATTGGGGTACAATGAGCAGTTCTTC. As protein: CSVLETLGYNEQFF.

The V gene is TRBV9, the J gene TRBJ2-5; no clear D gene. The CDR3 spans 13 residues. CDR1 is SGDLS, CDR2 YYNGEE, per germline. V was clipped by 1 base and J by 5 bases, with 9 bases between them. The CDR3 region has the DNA TGTGCCAGCAGCGTAATACCCGAGGAGACCCAGTACTTC. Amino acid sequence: CASSVIPEETQYF.

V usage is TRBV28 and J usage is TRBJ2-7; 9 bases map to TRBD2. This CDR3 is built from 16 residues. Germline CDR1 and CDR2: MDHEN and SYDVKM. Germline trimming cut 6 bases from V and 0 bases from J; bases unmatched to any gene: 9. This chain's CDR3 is CASRGGRARTSYEQYF. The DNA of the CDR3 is TGTGCCAGCAGGGGCGGGAGGGCCAGGACCTCCTACGAGCAGTACTTC.

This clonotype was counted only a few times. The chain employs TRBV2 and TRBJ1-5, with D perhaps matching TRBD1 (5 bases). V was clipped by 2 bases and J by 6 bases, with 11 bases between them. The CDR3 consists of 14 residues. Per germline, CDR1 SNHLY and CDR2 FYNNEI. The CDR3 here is CASSESRVTQPQHF. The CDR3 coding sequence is TGTGCCAGCAGTGAAAGCAGGGTGACTCAGCCCCAGCATTTT.

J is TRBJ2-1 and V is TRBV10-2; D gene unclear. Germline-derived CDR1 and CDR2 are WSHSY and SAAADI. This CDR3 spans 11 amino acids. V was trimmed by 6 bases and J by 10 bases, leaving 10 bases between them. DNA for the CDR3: TGCGCCAGCAGCGACTTTTGGGAGCAGTTCTTC. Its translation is CASSDFWEQFF.

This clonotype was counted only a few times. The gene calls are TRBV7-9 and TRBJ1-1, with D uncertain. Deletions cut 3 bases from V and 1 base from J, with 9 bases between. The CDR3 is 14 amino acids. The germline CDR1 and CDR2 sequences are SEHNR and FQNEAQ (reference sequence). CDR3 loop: CASSFFAGNTEAFF. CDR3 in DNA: TGTGCCAGCAGCTTTTTCGCGGGGAACACTGAAGCTTTCTTT.

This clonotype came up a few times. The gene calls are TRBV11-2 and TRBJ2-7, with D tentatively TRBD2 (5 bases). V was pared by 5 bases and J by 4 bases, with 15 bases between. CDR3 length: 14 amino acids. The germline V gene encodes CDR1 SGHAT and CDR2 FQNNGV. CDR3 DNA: TGTGCCAGCAGCAGACCGCGGACTGAATACGAGCAGTACTTC. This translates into CASSRPRTEYEQYF.

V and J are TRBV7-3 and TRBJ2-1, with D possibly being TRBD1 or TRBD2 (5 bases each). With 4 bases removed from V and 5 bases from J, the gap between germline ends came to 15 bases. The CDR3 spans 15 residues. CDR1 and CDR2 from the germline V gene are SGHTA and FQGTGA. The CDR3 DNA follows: TGTGCCAGCAGCTGGGACCCCCGGGCACACAATGAGCAGTTCTTC. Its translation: CASSWDPRAHNEQFF.

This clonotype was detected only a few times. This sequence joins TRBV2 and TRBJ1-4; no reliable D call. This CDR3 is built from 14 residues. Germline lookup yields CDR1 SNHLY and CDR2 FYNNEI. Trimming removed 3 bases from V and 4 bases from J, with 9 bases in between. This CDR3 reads CASSDGRSNEKLFF. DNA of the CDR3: TGTGCCAGCAGTGACGGCAGAAGTAATGAAAAACTGTTTTTT. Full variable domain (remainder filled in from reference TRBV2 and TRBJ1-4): EPEVTQTPSHQVTQMGQEVILRCVPISNHLYFYWYRQILGQKVEFLVSFYNNEISEKSEIFDDQFSVERPDGSNFTLKIRSTKLEDSAMYFCASSDGRSNEKLFFGSGTQLSVL.

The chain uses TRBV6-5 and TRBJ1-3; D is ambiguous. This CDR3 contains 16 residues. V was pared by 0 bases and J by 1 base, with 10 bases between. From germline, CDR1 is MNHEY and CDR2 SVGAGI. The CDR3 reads CASSYSTKPSGNTIYF. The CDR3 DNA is TGTGCCAGCAGTTACTCGACAAAACCTTCTGGAAACACCATATATTTT.

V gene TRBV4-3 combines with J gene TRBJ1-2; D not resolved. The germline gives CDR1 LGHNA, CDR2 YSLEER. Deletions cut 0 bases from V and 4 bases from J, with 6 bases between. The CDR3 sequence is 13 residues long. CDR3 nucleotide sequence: TGCGCCAGCAGCCAAGAGGCCGGCTATGGCTACACCTTC. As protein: CASSQEAGYGYTF.

In DNA form, the CDR3 reads TGTGCCAGCAGCTTAGCCGGCTCTGCTGGAAACACCATATATTTT. This codes for CASSLAGSAGNTIYF. The rearrangement joins TRBV7-9 to TRBJ1-3; D remains unclear. The germline V gene encodes CDR1 SEHNR and CDR2 FQNEAQ (reference sequence). Trimming took 0 bases from V and 2 from J, leaving 8 bases between them. The CDR3 totals 15 residues.

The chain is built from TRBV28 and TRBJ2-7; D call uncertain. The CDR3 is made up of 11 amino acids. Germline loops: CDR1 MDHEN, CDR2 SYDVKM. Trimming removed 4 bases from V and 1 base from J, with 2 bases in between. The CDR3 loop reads CASSWSYEQYF. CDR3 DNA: TGTGCCAGCAGTTGGTCCTACGAGCAGTACTTC. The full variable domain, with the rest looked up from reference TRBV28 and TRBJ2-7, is DVKVTQSSRYLVKRTGEKVFLECVQDMDHENMFWYRQDPGLGLRLIYFSYDVKMKEKGDIPEGYSVSREKKERFSLILESASTNQTSMYLCASSWSYEQYFGPGTRLTVT.